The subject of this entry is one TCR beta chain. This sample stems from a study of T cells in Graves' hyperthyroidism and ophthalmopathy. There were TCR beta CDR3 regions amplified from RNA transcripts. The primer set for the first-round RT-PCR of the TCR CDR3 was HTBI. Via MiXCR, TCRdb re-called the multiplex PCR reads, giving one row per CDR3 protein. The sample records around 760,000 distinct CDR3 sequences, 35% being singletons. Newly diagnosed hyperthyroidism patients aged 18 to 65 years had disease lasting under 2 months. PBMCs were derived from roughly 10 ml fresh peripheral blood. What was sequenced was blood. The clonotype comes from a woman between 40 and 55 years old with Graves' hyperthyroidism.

The CDR3 loop reads CASSQDWVTGAGNTIYF. In DNA form, the CDR3 reads TGCGCCAGCAGCCAAGATTGGGTCACAGGGGCTGGAAACACCATATATTTT. The V call is TRBV4-3, the J call TRBJ1-3, with 7 positions matching TRBD1. Per the germline V gene, CDR1 is LGHNA and CDR2 is YSLEER. The ends lost 0 bases at V and 2 bases at J; junction bases unmatched: 7. The CDR3 runs 17 residues.